This T cell receptor beta chain was sequenced during a study of blood T cell repertoires in COVID-19. Study background: Spain, Italy and the United States supplied samples that represented acute and convalescent COVID-19. T cells, B-cell-depleted T cells, or PBMCs supplied cDNA or gDNA.

How the authors handled the data: For nucleated cells, counts were estimated from reference gene primer amplification. TCRdb keeps only in-frame clones here, not all; method: immunoSEQ multiplex PCR. For V, J and clone size, that table is used; D and trimming come from the DNA. The repertoire holds 150,000 to 200,000 clones, with 85% to 90% as singletons. Germline trimming cut 4 bases from V and 6 bases from J; bases unmatched to any gene: 17. This CDR3 has 18 amino acids. The germline gives CDR1 LNHDA, CDR2 SQIVND (reference sequence). This receptor was taken from a man aged 18 to 29 with acute or convalescent COVID-19. This chain links TRBV19 with TRBJ1-1; 10 nucleotides match TRBD1. The sequenced sample consisted of peripheral blood. CDR3: CASSRSGTGVSGAAEAFF. The CDR3 nucleotides are TGTGCCAGTAGTAGGTCCGGGACAGGGGTAAGCGGGGCAGCTGAAGCTTTCTTT. Full variable domain (missing parts from reference TRBV19 and TRBJ1-1): DGGITQSPKYLFRKEGQNVTLSCEQNLNHDAMYWYRQDPGQGLRLIYYSQIVNDFQKGDIAEGYSVSREKKESFPLTVTSAQKNPTAFYLCASSRSGTGVSGAAEAFFGQGTRLTVV.